This entry lists 25 T cell receptor beta chains sequenced from one sample in a study of T cells in Graves' hyperthyroidism and ophthalmopathy. Authors of the study amplified TCR beta CDR3 regions from RNA transcripts. During a first-round RT-PCR of the TCR CDR3, the HTBI primer set was used. TCRdb reprocessed the multiplex PCR reads with MiXCR, giving one entry per CDR3 protein. This sample has under 350,000 distinct CDR3 sequences, with 20% to 25% found just once. Sequencing was performed on blood. The origin of the receptors is a woman in her forties or fifties with Graves' hyperthyroidism.

The chain employs TRBV20-1 and TRBJ2-5, with D possibly TRBD2 on 6 matching bases. Trimming took 4 bases from V and 6 from J, leaving 15 bases between them. This CDR3 has 13 residues. Germline CDR1 is DFQATT and CDR2 is SNEGSKA (reference sequence). The CDR3: CSATRDSRQTQYF. Here the CDR3 DNA reads TGCAGTGCTACCCGGGACTCAAGACAGACCCAGTACTTC.

In its sample, this clonotype was seen a few times. The gene calls are TRBV11-3 and TRBJ1-3, with D uncertain. The V end was cut by 0 bases, the J end by 4 bases, with 4 bases between. This CDR3 contains 13 residues. Germline CDR1 is SGHNT and CDR2 is YENEEA. The CDR3: CASSLDFGNTIYF. The DNA of the CDR3 is TGTGCCAGCAGCTTAGATTTCGGAAACACCATATATTTT.

The rearrangement uses TRBV28 and TRBJ2-1; TRBD1 might be the D (5 bases). The CDR3 runs to 13 residues. Per the germline V gene, CDR1 is MDHEN and CDR2 is SYDVKM. V dropped 1 base and J dropped 9 bases, with 10 bases sitting between them. As DNA, the CDR3 is TGTGCCAGCAGTTTATCCAGGGCCGGTGAGCAGTTCTTC. Amino acid sequence: CASSLSRAGEQFF.

The genes are TRBV5-1 and TRBJ1-1; 9 bases align to TRBD1. CDR3 length: 16 amino acids. CDR1 and CDR2 from the germline V gene are SGHRS and YFSETQ. V was pared by 4 bases and J by 5 bases, with 12 bases of the junction left unmatched. In DNA form, the CDR3 reads TGCGCCAGCAGCCGGGATAACACAGGGGGCAGGACTGAAGCTTTCTTT. This sequence encodes CASSRDNTGGRTEAFF. Full variable domain (outside the CDR3, taken from reference TRBV5-1 and TRBJ1-1): KAGVTQTPRYLIKTRGQQVTLSCSPISGHRSVSWYQQTPGQGLQFLFEYFSETQRNKGNFPGRFSGRQFSNSRSEMNVSTLELGDSALYLCASSRDNTGGRTEAFFGQGTRLTVV.

This clonotype was found a few times. The chain is built from TRBV5-1 and TRBJ2-7, with D unclear. V shed 2 bases and J shed 2 bases, with 14 bases lying between them. This CDR3 comprises 15 residues. Germline CDR1 is SGHRS and CDR2 is YFSETQ. The DNA of the CDR3 is TGCGCCAGCAGCTTCGATCCCTGGCTAACCTACGAGCAGTACTTC. Translation: CASSFDPWLTYEQYF.

This clonotype was counted many times. The chain is built from TRBV7-2 and TRBJ2-1; perhaps TRBD2 as D (6 bases). Trimming pared 4 bases from V and 4 bases from J, leaving 20 bases between. This CDR3 region has 17 residues. Germline V gene lookup returns CDR1 SGHTA and CDR2 FQGNSA. CDR3 in DNA: TGTGCCAGCAGCTCGCGACTAGTCTCGGTGGATTACAATGAGCAGTTCTTC. This translates into CASSSRLVSVDYNEQFF.

This clonotype was detected ten times or more. V usage is TRBV3-1 and J usage is TRBJ2-3; 8 bases agree with TRBD2. The CDR3 has 15 residues. V lost 0 bases and J lost 8; bases outside the gene matches: 7. CDR1 is LGHDT and CDR2 is YNNKEL in the germline V gene (reference sequence). This CDR3 is CASSQDLLAGGTQYF. The CDR3 coding sequence is TGTGCCAGCAGCCAAGATCTTCTAGCGGGCGGTACGCAGTATTTT.

This clonotype has a count of ten or more. The chain joins TRBV12-3 or TRBV12-4 to TRBJ2-7; D is perhaps TRBD1 (5 bases). The CDR3 is 12 amino acids. V was clipped by 8 bases and J by 2 bases, with 10 bases between them. In DNA form, the CDR3 reads TGTGCCAGCGGCAGGGCTACCTACGAGCAGTACTTC. Its protein is CASGRATYEQYF.

This clonotype was observed at least ten times. The chain employs TRBV5-6 and TRBJ1-2; D might be TRBD1 (6 bases). CDR1 and CDR2 (germline): SGHDT, YYEEEE. The ends were cut back, 4 bases at V and 5 bases at J, with 12 bases in the middle. CDR3 length: 13 residues. CDR3 residues: CASSPGTQYGYTF. Here the CDR3 DNA reads TGTGCCAGCAGCCCCGGGACACAATATGGCTACACCTTC. Using reference TRBV5-6 and TRBJ1-2 for the parts outside the CDR3, the full variable domain is DAGVTQSPTHLIKTRGQQVTLRCSPKSGHDTVSWYQQALGQGPQFIFQYYEEEERQRGNFPDRFSGHQFPNYSSELNVNALLLGDSALYLCASSPGTQYGYTFGSGTRLTVV.

Ten or more counts support this clonotype. CDR3 in amino acids: CASSYSRDSQVAFF. For the CDR3, the DNA is TGTGCCAGCAGTTACTCCCGGGACTCTCAAGTGGCTTTCTTT. The V gene is TRBV6-6, the J gene TRBJ1-1; D is perhaps TRBD1 (5 bases). The CDR3 covers 14 residues. Trimming removed 0 bases at V and 11 bases at J, with 16 bases between. Germline CDR1 and CDR2: MNHNY and SVGAGI (reference sequence).

This chain joins TRBV2 and TRBJ2-7, with 9 bases that match TRBD2. The germline gives CDR1 SNHLY, CDR2 FYNNEI. Losses at the gene ends were 7 bases for V and 2 bases for J; bases not matched to a gene: 9. This CDR3 region has 15 residues. DNA for the CDR3: TGTGCCAGCACGGCGGGAGGGACATTTCCCTACGAGCAGTACTTC. Translation gives CASTAGGTFPYEQYF.

This clonotype was observed at least ten times. The chain couples TRBV4-1 to TRBJ2-7; the D is unclear. Per germline, CDR1 MGHRA and CDR2 YSYEKL. V lost 3 bases and J lost 2, with 14 bases in between. This CDR3 comprises 15 residues. The CDR3 loop is CASSQLKDGTYEQYF. In DNA form, the CDR3 reads TGCGCCAGCAGCCAGCTTAAAGACGGTACCTACGAGCAGTACTTC.

The V call is TRBV12-3 or TRBV12-4, the J call TRBJ2-3; 7 nucleotides align to TRBD1. V lost 7 bases, J lost 1 base, and 5 bases stayed unmatched. The CDR3 contains 14 residues. The CDR3 protein is CASMYRGGTDTQYF. The CDR3 DNA follows: TGTGCCAGCATGTACAGGGGTGGCACAGATACGCAGTATTTT.

This clonotype was found many times. The rearrangement joins TRBV5-1 to TRBJ1-1; TRBD1 aligns across 12 bases. Germline CDR1 reads SGHRS; CDR2 reads YFSETQ. The J segment lost 6 bases and the V segment lost 0 bases, leaving 6 bases of the junction unmatched. This CDR3 is 16 amino acids long. The CDR3 is CASSLAGTGGNAEAFF. CDR3 DNA sequence: TGCGCCAGCAGCTTGGCCGGGACAGGGGGCAACGCTGAAGCTTTCTTT.

Ten or more counts support this clonotype. V is TRBV27 and J is TRBJ2-3; D gene ambiguous. V was clipped by 3 bases and J by 6 bases, with 7 bases between them. From germline, CDR1 is MNHEY and CDR2 SMNVEV (reference sequence). The CDR3 sequence is 12 residues long. CDR3 sequence reads: CASSFFGDTQYF. CDR3 DNA: TGTGCCAGCAGTTTTTTTGGGGATACGCAGTATTTT.

This clonotype was counted at least ten times. The CDR3 loop is CAWKGSSYNEQFF. For the CDR3, the DNA is TGTGCCTGGAAGGGGAGCTCCTACAATGAGCAGTTCTTC. V is TRBV30 and J is TRBJ2-1; D tentatively fits TRBD1 or TRBD2 (5 bases each). Germline CDR1 reads GTSNPN; CDR2 reads SVGIG (reference sequence). V shed 4 bases and J shed 0 bases, with 7 bases lying between them. The CDR3 runs to 13 residues. Supplemented by reference TRBV30 and TRBJ2-1, the full variable domain reads SQTIHQWPATLVQPVGSPLSLECTVEGTSNPNLYWYRQAAGRGLQLLFYSVGIGQISSEVPQNLSASRPQDRQFILSSKKLLLSDSGFYLCAWKGSSYNEQFFGPGTRLTVL.

This clonotype was detected many times. The J gene is TRBJ2-7, the V gene TRBV7-9, with 11 bases lining up with TRBD1. Unmatched junction bases numbered 6, after V lost 1 base and J lost 4 bases. The CDR3 has 16 amino acids. The germline CDR1 and CDR2 sequences are SEHNR and FQNEAQ (reference sequence). In DNA form, the CDR3 reads TGTGCCAGCAGCTTAGGAGGACAGGGGGCAGCGTACGAGCAGTACTTC. Its protein is CASSLGGQGAAYEQYF.

The V gene is TRBV7-9, the J gene TRBJ2-7, with a tentative D call TRBD1 (7 bases). V was cut by 4 bases and J by 5 bases, with 15 bases left in between. The CDR3 consists of 14 residues. From germline, CDR1 is SEHNR and CDR2 FQNEAQ (reference sequence). CDR3 region: CASSSDREVHEQYF. The CDR3 coding sequence is TGTGCCAGCAGCTCAGACAGGGAGGTCCACGAGCAGTACTTC.

This clonotype was recorded many times. The chain is built from TRBV6-1 and TRBJ1-1, with no clear D. V lost 5 bases and J lost 5, with 15 bases in between. Germline assignment: CDR1 MNHNS and CDR2 SASEGT. The CDR3 contains 14 residues. CDR3 residues: CASSISGGRTEAFF. CDR3 bases: TGTGCCAGCAGTATCTCTGGAGGGCGAACTGAAGCTTTCTTT.

This clonotype came up many times. CDR3 coding DNA: TGTGCCTGGAGTGGGGGGGGGAATCAGCCCCAGCATTTT. It translates to CAWSGGGNQPQHF. The gene calls are TRBV30 and TRBJ1-5; TRBD1 might be the D (5 bases). Per germline, CDR1 GTSNPN and CDR2 SVGIG (reference sequence). V lost 1 base and J lost 4, with 8 bases in between. CDR3 length: 13 residues.

The chain couples TRBV15 to TRBJ2-1; weak D call: TRBD2 (5 bases). Between the trimmed V and J ends, which lost 4 bases and 3 bases, there was a span of 7 bases. Germline-derived CDR1 and CDR2 are LNHNV and YYDKDF (reference sequence). The CDR3 consists of 13 residues. CDR3 bases: TGTGCCACCAGCAACGGGATCTACAATGAGCAGTTCTTC. Its translation: CATSNGIYNEQFF. The whole variable domain, filled in from reference TRBV15 and TRBJ2-1, reads DAMVIQNPRYQVTQFGKPVTLSCSQTLNHNVMYWYQQKSSQAPKLLFHYYDKDFNNEADTPDNFQSRRPNTSFCFLDIRSPGLGDTAMYLCATSNGIYNEQFFGPGTRLTVL.

The rearrangement joins TRBV9 to TRBJ2-2, with a weak D call TRBD2 (5 bases). Per the germline V gene, CDR1 is SGDLS and CDR2 is YYNGEE. The V end lost 0 bases, the J end lost 7 bases, and 13 bases lay between the germline ends. The CDR3 is 15 residues long. CDR3 nucleotides: TGTGCCAGCAGCGTAGGGGGAGTTGGCGGCGGGGAGCTGTTTTTT. It translates to CASSVGGVGGGELFF.

This clonotype was seen ten or more times. CDR3 sequence: CSAADNTDTQYF. CDR3 nucleotides: TGCAGTGCGGCGGACAACACAGATACGCAGTATTTT. The chain couples TRBV20-1 to TRBJ2-3; the D gene is possibly TRBD1 (5 bases). Trimming shortened V by 6 bases and J by 2 bases, and 9 bases separated the two germline ends. CDR3 size: 12 residues. Germline assignment: CDR1 DFQATT and CDR2 SNEGSKA (reference sequence).

This clonotype was counted ten times or more. V and J are TRBV28 and TRBJ2-7; D is ambiguous. Germline V gene sequence: CDR1 MDHEN, CDR2 SYDVKM. V was clipped by 5 bases and J by 1 base, with 9 bases between them. The CDR3 has 13 amino acids. The CDR3 here is CASSPRSSYEQYF. The CDR3 DNA follows: TGTGCCAGCAGTCCGAGGTCTTCCTACGAGCAGTACTTC.

The V gene is TRBV5-4, the J gene TRBJ1-1; D is perhaps TRBD1 (6 bases). Germline values: CDR1 SGHNT, CDR2 YYREEE (reference sequence). There are 13 residues in the CDR3. Trimming pared 3 bases from V and 6 bases from J, leaving 12 bases between. DNA of the CDR3: TGTGCCAGCAGCTACAGGGATATATCTGAAGCTTTCTTT. Translating it yields CASSYRDISEAFF.